These 28 T cell receptor beta chains were all obtained from the same sample, sequenced in a study of T cell responses to AZD1222 COVID-19 vaccine. Clones were read by immunoSEQ multiplex PCR, and TCRdb kept only the in-frame ones, dropping some. The table includes 160,000 or so clones, under 95% detected once. The sequences come from peripheral blood, collected 28 days after the second AZD1222 dose. The receptors come from an adult who received the AZD1222 COVID-19 vaccine.

The J gene is TRBJ1-6, the V gene TRBV18; unclear D gene. Looked up from germline, CDR1 is KGHSH and CDR2 is LQKENI. The CDR3 is 14 amino acids. V lost 6 bases and J lost 5, with 11 bases in between. CDR3 DNA: TGTGCCAGCTCCCTCGACACTAATAATTCACCCCTCCACTTT. Its translation is CASSLDTNNSPLHF.

This chain uses TRBV19 with TRBJ2-2; perhaps D is TRBD1 or TRBD2 (5 bases each). V lost 4 bases to trimming and J lost 8 bases, with 17 bases between them. Germline loops: CDR1 LNHDA, CDR2 SQIVND (reference sequence). The CDR3 is 15 amino acids. CDR3 sequence reads: CASSTSGPDPGELFF. The CDR3, as DNA: TGTGCCAGTAGTACCTCGGGACCTGACCCGGGGGAGCTGTTTTTT.

The chain links TRBV3-1 (or the pseudogene TRBV3-2) to TRBJ2-2; 7 bases agree with TRBD2. Trimming removed 2 bases from V and 4 bases from J; junction bases left unmatched: 1. This CDR3 is 14 amino acids long. Germline V CDR1 and CDR2: LGHDT, YNNKEL (reference sequence). As DNA, the CDR3 is TGTGCCAGCAGCCAACCGGGGGGCACCGGGGAGCTGTTTTTT. Translating gives CASSQPGGTGELFF.

The rearrangement links TRBV3-1 (or the pseudogene TRBV3-2) to TRBJ1-1, with D possibly TRBD1 on 5 matching bases. V dropped 0 bases and J dropped 4 bases, with 9 bases sitting between them. This CDR3 spans 14 amino acids. Germline values: CDR1 LGHDT, CDR2 YNNKEL (reference sequence). CDR3 protein: CASSQEGTVTEAFF. For the CDR3, the DNA is TGTGCCAGCAGCCAAGAAGGGACGGTCACTGAAGCTTTCTTT.

The rearrangement uses TRBV6-1 and TRBJ1-5, with D uncertain. The V gene lost 1 base and the J gene lost 10 bases, with 14 bases spanning the gap. The germline gives CDR1 MNHNS, CDR2 SASEGT. The CDR3 has 14 amino acids. CDR3 loop: CASSEEDSTTPQHF. The CDR3 DNA reads TGTGCCAGCAGTGAAGAAGACTCCACAACACCCCAGCATTTT.

A single count supports this clone. J is TRBJ1-3 and V is TRBV4-1; tentative D call: TRBD1 (6 bases). V lost 0 bases, J lost 0 bases, and 6 bases lay in between. The CDR3 consists of 15 residues. The germline V gene has CDR1 MGHRA and CDR2 YSYEKL. In nucleotides, the CDR3 is TGCGCCAGCAGCCAAGAGGACAGCTCTGGAAACACCATATATTTT. Translating gives CASSQEDSSGNTIYF.

The chain couples TRBV7-6 to TRBJ1-6; D is possibly TRBD1 (5 bases). V lost 4 bases to trimming and J lost 10 bases, with 20 bases between them. Germline assignment: CDR1 SGHVS and CDR2 FNYEAQ. The CDR3 spans 16 residues. The CDR3 is CASSSGLGVRESPLHF. The CDR3 DNA reads TGTGCCAGCAGCTCCGGGTTGGGGGTCAGAGAGTCACCCCTCCACTTT.

The chain is built from TRBV18 and TRBJ1-1; D unresolved. Germline V gene sequence: CDR1 KGHSH, CDR2 LQKENI. Trimming pared 6 bases from V and 1 base from J, leaving 15 bases between. The CDR3 loop spans 15 amino acids. The CDR3, as DNA: TGTGCCAGCTCCAACTCGGGGAGCCGGAACACTGAAGCTTTCTTT. Protein product: CASSNSGSRNTEAFF. The full variable domain, its missing parts supplied by reference TRBV18 and TRBJ1-1, is NAGVMQNPRHLVRRRGQEARLRCSPMKGHSHVYWYRQLPEEGLKFMVYLQKENIIDESGMPKERFSAEFPKEGPSILRIQQVVRGDSAAYFCASSNSGSRNTEAFFGQGTRLTVV.

The chain links TRBV5-1 to TRBJ2-7; the match to TRBD2 covers 11 bases. Germline V lookup: CDR1 SGHRS, CDR2 YFSETQ. The ends lost 7 bases at V and 7 bases at J; junction bases unmatched: 7. The CDR3 length is 13 residues. The CDR3 sequence: CASYSGGAGEQYF. CDR3 DNA: TGCGCCAGCTATAGCGGGGGGGCTGGAGAGCAGTACTTC.

The chain employs TRBV5-4 and TRBJ2-1; 10 nucleotides match TRBD1. After removal of 4 bases from V and 6 bases from J, the junction contained 4 bases not matched to a gene. Germline V lookup: CDR1 SGHNT, CDR2 YYREEE (reference sequence). This CDR3 has 14 residues. The CDR3: CASSPRTGGNEQFF. CDR3 sequence (DNA): TGTGCCAGCAGCCCCCGGACAGGGGGCAATGAGCAGTTCTTC. The whole variable domain, remainder taken from reference TRBV5-4 and TRBJ2-1, is ETGVTQSPTHLIKTRGQQVTLRCSSQSGHNTVSWYQQALGQGPQFIFQYYREEENGRGNFPPRFSGLQFPNYSSELNVNALELDDSALYLCASSPRTGGNEQFFGPGTRLTVL.

V is TRBV10-3 and J is TRBJ2-7; D is possibly TRBD2 (5 bases). V was cut by 6 bases and J by 3 bases, with 12 bases left in between. This CDR3 region has 13 residues. The germline gives CDR1 ENHRY, CDR2 SYGVKD. The CDR3 here is CAIRSLGVYEQYF. CDR3 in DNA: TGTGCCATCAGGTCCCTGGGAGTCTACGAGCAGTACTTC.

In its sample, this clone was seen a few times. The chain is built from TRBV6-6 and TRBJ1-6; no reliable D call. This CDR3 is built from 11 residues. The V end was cut by 7 bases, the J end by 14 bases, with 12 bases between. In germline, CDR1 is MNHNY, CDR2 SVGAGI (reference sequence). This CDR3 reads CASTHTTTLHF. In nucleotides, the CDR3 is TGTGCCAGCACCCACACCACGACCCTCCACTTT.

The chain links TRBV4-2 to TRBJ2-7; a possible D gene is TRBD2 (6 bases). CDR1 LGHNA and CDR2 YNFKEQ come from the germline V gene. V was clipped by 1 base and J by 2 bases, with 12 bases between them. The CDR3 extends over 15 amino acids. The CDR3, as DNA: TGTGCCAGCAGCCAAGCGTCGCGGGGAGCCTACGAGCAGTACTTC. It encodes CASSQASRGAYEQYF.

This chain connects TRBV5-6 to TRBJ2-7; D is unclear. Per germline, CDR1 SGHDT and CDR2 YYEEEE. The CDR3 extends over 11 amino acids. Trimming left V 1 base short and J 6 bases short, with 5 bases between. The chain's CDR3 is CASSLIAEQYF. In DNA form, the CDR3 reads TGTGCCAGCAGCTTGATAGCCGAGCAGTACTTC.

The J gene is TRBJ2-1, the V gene TRBV14; no clear D gene. This CDR3 is 16 amino acids long. Germline V gene data show CDR1 as SGHDN and CDR2 as FVKESK. V lost 4 bases and J 5 bases, leaving 18 bases between the germline ends. This CDR3 reads CASSPRYPNVHNEQFF. DNA of the CDR3: TGTGCCAGCAGCCCCCGATACCCCAACGTCCACAATGAGCAGTTCTTC.

This chain joins TRBV9 and TRBJ1-1, with D possibly matching TRBD1 (5 bases). There are 16 residues in the CDR3. Germline CDR1 and CDR2: SGDLS and YYNGEE. V dropped 0 bases and J dropped 1 base, with 13 bases sitting between them. CDR3 sequence reads: CASSVDGEGTNTEAFF. The CDR3 DNA reads as TGTGCCAGCAGCGTAGACGGGGAGGGGACGAACACTGAAGCTTTCTTT.

CDR3 in DNA: TGTGCCAGCTCACCACTGGGACAGGGGGTCTACAATGAGCAGTTCTTC. This translates into CASSPLGQGVYNEQFF. V usage is TRBV18 and J usage is TRBJ2-1; 11 bases are shared with TRBD1. Unmatched junction bases numbered 2, after V lost 1 base and J lost 3 bases. Germline values: CDR1 KGHSH, CDR2 LQKENI. The CDR3 extends over 16 amino acids.

This clone was seen only once. The V gene is TRBV7-8, the J gene TRBJ1-3; D unresolved. Germline V lookup: CDR1 SGHVS, CDR2 FQNEAQ. Trimming removed 1 base at V and 4 bases at J, with 11 bases between. The CDR3 contains 15 residues. The CDR3 DNA reads TGTGCCAGCAGCTTAGAGGTCTGGGAAGGAAACACCATATATTTT. Translation gives CASSLEVWEGNTIYF.

The chain joins TRBV19 to TRBJ1-5; 8 bases are shared with TRBD1. V lost 10 bases to trimming and J lost 2 bases; unmatched junction nucleotides: 7. Germline CDR1 reads LNHDA; CDR2 reads SQIVND (reference sequence). The length of the CDR3 is 14 residues. In DNA, the CDR3 is TGTGCCACCTCTCCGACAGGGGGCAATCAGCCCCAGCATTTT. It codes for CATSPTGGNQPQHF.

This chain joins TRBV15 and TRBJ2-1; D might be TRBD1 (5 bases). The germline V gene encodes CDR1 LNHNV and CDR2 YYDKDF (reference sequence). The V gene lost 1 base and the J gene lost 0 bases, with 16 bases spanning the gap. The CDR3 sequence is 18 residues long. In nucleotides, the CDR3 is TGTGCCACCAGCAGAGGACAGTATACTCCAAGCTCCTACAATGAGCAGTTCTTC. Amino acid sequence: CATSRGQYTPSSYNEQFF.

This chain uses TRBV6-5 with TRBJ1-2; the D gene is possibly TRBD1 (5 bases). The CDR3 loop spans 14 amino acids. The germline V and J ends were trimmed by 2 bases and 7 bases, with 14 bases remaining between them. CDR1 and CDR2 (germline): MNHEY, SVGAGI. The CDR3 sequence is CASSYGADRGGYTF. The CDR3 DNA follows: TGTGCCAGCAGTTACGGGGCCGACCGGGGTGGCTACACCTTC.

The V call is TRBV10-1, the J call TRBJ2-3, with D perhaps TRBD2 (6 bases). Germline CDR1 reads WNHNN; CDR2 reads SYGVQD (reference sequence). CDR3 size: 16 residues. The germline V and J ends were trimmed by 0 bases and 2 bases, with 12 bases remaining between them. CDR3 in amino acids: CASSESLGGITDTQYF. CDR3 nucleotide sequence: TGCGCCAGCAGTGAGTCCCTTGGCGGGATCACAGATACGCAGTATTTT.

V is TRBV4-2 and J is TRBJ2-3, with D unclear. Between the trimmed V and J ends, which lost 3 bases and 6 bases, there was a span of 4 bases. The CDR3 sequence is 11 residues long. Looked up from germline, CDR1 is LGHNA and CDR2 is YNFKEQ. In DNA, the CDR3 is TGTGCCAGCAGCCACGGGGATACGCAGTATTTT. Protein product: CASSHGDTQYF.

The chain joins TRBV15 to TRBJ1-4; TRBD1 is a possible D gene (5 bases). V dropped 5 bases and J dropped 0 bases, with 19 bases sitting between them. CDR1 LNHNV and CDR2 YYDKDF come from the germline V gene (reference sequence). The CDR3 totals 18 residues. Here the CDR3 DNA reads TGTGCCACCAGCTCGGGAGTCGGGACGTTTGCAACTAATGAAAAACTGTTTTTT. Translated: CATSSGVGTFATNEKLFF.

The J gene is TRBJ1-1, the V gene TRBV30; D is perhaps TRBD1 (5 bases). V lost 2 bases and J lost 11, with 12 bases in between. The CDR3 contains 11 residues. Germline values: CDR1 GTSNPN, CDR2 SVGIG (reference sequence). The DNA of the CDR3 is TGTGCCTGGAGTTTGCAGGGTGGTGCTTTCTTT. Translation: CAWSLQGGAFF.

This chain links TRBV10-3 with TRBJ2-2; a weak D match, TRBD1 (5 bases). The CDR3 loop spans 17 amino acids. The germline V gene has CDR1 ENHRY and CDR2 SYGVKD. The V gene lost 2 bases and the J gene lost 1 base, with 14 bases spanning the gap. CDR3 residues: CAISEAGLQGNTGELFF. The CDR3 DNA reads TGTGCCATCAGTGAGGCCGGGCTCCAGGGGAACACCGGGGAGCTGTTTTTT.

The V gene is TRBV4-1, the J gene TRBJ2-1; tentative D call: TRBD2 (6 bases). V was clipped by 4 bases and J by 0 bases, with 25 bases between them. Germline V gene sequence: CDR1 MGHRA, CDR2 YSYEKL. The CDR3 totals 20 residues. DNA of the CDR3: TGCGCCAGCAGCCCGAGAACCGTAACTAGCTCTCTCAGCTCCTACAATGAGCAGTTCTTC. Its translation: CASSPRTVTSSLSSYNEQFF.

The DNA of the CDR3 is TGTGCCAGCAGTTACTCGGCGGGGATGAACACTGAAGCTTTCTTT. It specifies CASSYSAGMNTEAFF. The chain is built from TRBV6-5 and TRBJ1-1; D remains unclear. The CDR3 is 15 residues long. The germline V and J ends were trimmed by 0 bases and 0 bases, with 8 bases remaining between them. CDR1 and CDR2 (germline): MNHEY, SVGAGI.